The rows below give T cell receptor beta chains drawn from one sample of a study of patients and donors after allogeneic stem cell transplantation. MiXCR, run by TCRdb on the RT-PCR reads, gives a single entry per CDR3 protein. The table shows 200,000 to 250,000 distinct CDR3 sequences, with around 40% occurring only once. The specimen was blood, either unsorted or a sorted T cell fraction (not recorded which). These receptors all come from a human donor who was either an allogeneic HSCT recipient or a stem cell or donor lymphocyte infusion donor (not recorded which). It is not recorded whose cells these are; they may come from a transplant donor. The CDR3 runs from the conserved cysteine through the conserved F or W. D genes are given only for firm matches. Expanded clones get a size class; other rows say once, few or many, or leave the size out.

v_gene	d_gene	j_gene	abundance	len	CDR3aa	CDR3nt
TRBV12-3/TRBV12-4	.	TRBJ2-5	.	12	CASSLSGETQYF	TGTGCCAGCAGTTTGTCGGGGGAGACCCAGTACTTC
TRBV7-3	.	TRBJ1-1	few	14	CASSLSGGRTEAFF	TGTGCCAGCAGCTTAAGTGGGGGAAGGACTGAAGCTTTCTTT
TRBV28	.	TRBJ2-7	.	12	CASRAYSYEQYF	TGTGCCAGCAGAGCCTACTCCTACGAGCAGTACTTC
TRBV15	TRBD1	TRBJ1-1	few	15	CATSRARGGNTEAFF	TGTGCCACCAGCAGAGCCAGGGGGGGAAACACTGAAGCTTTCTTT
TRBV5-1	.	TRBJ1-5	.	15	CASSLAGATYQPQHF	TGCGCCAGCAGCCTGGCAGGGGCAACTTATCAGCCCCAGCATTTT
TRBV20-1	.	TRBJ1-5	.	15	CSASRSDRSNQPQHF	TGCAGTGCTAGTCGCTCAGACCGAAGCAATCAGCCCCAGCATTTT
TRBV28	.	TRBJ2-6	few	16	CASSFMGNSGANVLTF	TGTGCCAGCAGTTTCATGGGCAACTCTGGGGCCAACGTCCTGACTTTC
TRBV9	.	TRBJ1-2	.	15	CASSVEGRGSVGYTF	TGTGCCAGCAGCGTAGAAGGCAGGGGCTCCGTTGGCTACACCTTC
TRBV28	.	TRBJ2-7	.	14	CASIPRGVSYEQYF	TGTGCCAGCATTCCCCGAGGAGTCTCCTACGAGCAGTACTTC
TRBV5-1	.	TRBJ1-1	.	14	CASSFETVNTEAFF	TGCGCCAGCAGCTTTGAGACGGTGAACACTGAAGCTTTCTTT
TRBV7-2	.	TRBJ1-1	few	13	CASSLRDKTEAFF	TGTGCCAGCAGCTTACGGGACAAGACTGAAGCTTTCTTT
TRBV4-1	.	TRBJ1-4	few	15	CASSQVATRNEKLFF	TGCGCCAGCAGCCAAGTAGCGACTAGGAATGAAAAACTGTTTTTT
TRBV10-3	.	TRBJ2-2	.	16	CAISEPGSMSAGELFF	TGTGCCATCAGTGAGCCAGGGTCTATGAGTGCCGGGGAGCTGTTTTTT
TRBV7-9	.	TRBJ1-1	.	13	CASSMDRRHEAFF	TGTGCCAGCAGCATGGACAGACGTCACGAAGCTTTCTTT
TRBV10-3	.	TRBJ2-5	.	15	CASSDRMGTRETQYF	TGTGCCAGCAGTGACAGAATGGGGACCAGGGAGACCCAGTACTTC
TRBV12-3/TRBV12-4	.	TRBJ2-1	.	16	CASSPKDSYLYNEQFF	TGTGCCAGCAGTCCTAAGGACTCCTACCTTTACAATGAACAGTTCTTC
TRBV5-5	TRBD1	TRBJ2-1	.	13	CASSGTAYNEQFF	TGTGCCAGCAGCGGGACAGCCTACAATGAGCAGTTCTTC
TRBV5-1	.	TRBJ2-2	.	14	CASSVRDLTGELFF	TGCGCCAGCAGCGTAAGGGACCTCACCGGGGAGCTGTTTTTT